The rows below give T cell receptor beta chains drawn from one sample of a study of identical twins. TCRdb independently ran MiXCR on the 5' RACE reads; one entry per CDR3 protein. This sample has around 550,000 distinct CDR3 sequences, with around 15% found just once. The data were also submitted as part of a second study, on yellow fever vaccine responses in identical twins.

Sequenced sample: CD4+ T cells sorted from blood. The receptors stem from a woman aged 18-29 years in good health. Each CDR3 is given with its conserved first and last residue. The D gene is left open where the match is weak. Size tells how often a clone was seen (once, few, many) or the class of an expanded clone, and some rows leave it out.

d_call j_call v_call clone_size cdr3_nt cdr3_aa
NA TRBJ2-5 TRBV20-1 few TGCAGTGCTAGAGGCCTAGCGCAGCAAGAGACCCAGTACTTC CSARGLAQQETQYF
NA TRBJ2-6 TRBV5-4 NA TGTGCCAGCAGAATGGTATCTCAGGCTGGGGCCAACGTCCTGACTTTC CASRMVSQAGANVLTF
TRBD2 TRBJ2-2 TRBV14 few TGTGCCAGCAGCCGCGGGACCCGGGACTACCACACCGGGGAGCTGTTTTTT CASSRGTRDYHTGELFF
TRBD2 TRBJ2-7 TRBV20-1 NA TGCAGTGCTAGAAAGGGACTAGCGGGAATCGACTACGAGCAGTACTTC CSARKGLAGIDYEQYF
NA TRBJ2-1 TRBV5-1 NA TGCGCCAGCAGCTTGGTCCGGGCGAGCTCCTACAATGAGCAGTTCTTC CASSLVRASSYNEQFF
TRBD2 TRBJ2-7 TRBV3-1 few TGTGCCAGCAGCCAAGATCGGCTAGCGGGAGCCTACGAGCAGTACTTC CASSQDRLAGAYEQYF
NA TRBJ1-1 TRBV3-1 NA TGTGCCAGCAGCCAAGATACGCTGAACACTGAAGCTTTCTTT CASSQDTLNTEAFF
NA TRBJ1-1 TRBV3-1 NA TGTGCCAGCAGCCAAGGAATGGTCACTGAAGCTTTCTTT CASSQGMVTEAFF
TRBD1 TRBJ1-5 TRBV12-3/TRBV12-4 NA TGTGCCAGCAGACCGGACAGGAAGGGCCAGCCCCAGCATTTT CASRPDRKGQPQHF
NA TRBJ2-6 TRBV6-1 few TGTGCCACTCACCCTCCAGGGGCCAACGTCCTGACTTTC CATHPPGANVLTF
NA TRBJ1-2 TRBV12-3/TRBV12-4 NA TGTGCCATCAGTTTAAAGGGGCTAGCGGGAGGCTTAAACTATGGCTACACCTTC CAISLKGLAGGLNYGYTF
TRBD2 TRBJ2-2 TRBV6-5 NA TGTGCCAGCAGTTCCACGGGACTAGCGGGAGGACTGAACACCGGGGAGCTGTTTTTT CASSSTGLAGGLNTGELFF
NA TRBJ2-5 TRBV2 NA TGTGCCAGCAGTGAACGTCGATCCCAGTACTTC CASSERRSQYF
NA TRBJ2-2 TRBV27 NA TGTGCCAGCAAAGCGGATGTCCCGAACACCGGGGAGCTGTTTTTT CASKADVPNTGELFF
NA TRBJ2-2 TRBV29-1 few TGCAGCGTCCGGGACCCGGGAGAGCTGTTTTTT CSVRDPGELFF
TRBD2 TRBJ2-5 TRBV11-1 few TGTGCCAGCAGCCCCCCGGCCCTCGGACTAGCGGGGGAAGAAGAGACCCAGTACTTC CASSPPALGLAGEEETQYF
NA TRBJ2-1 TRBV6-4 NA TGTGCCAAGAATTTGCGGTCCAGCTCCTACAATGAGCAGTTCTTC CAKNLRSSSYNEQFF
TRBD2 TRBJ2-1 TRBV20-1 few TGCAGTGCGCCCGGGGGGGTGAAATACTACAATGAGCAGTTCTTC CSAPGGVKYYNEQFF
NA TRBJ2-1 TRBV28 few TGTGCCAGCAGTTTCCCTAGCTGGATACACAATGAGCAGTTCTTC CASSFPSWIHNEQFF
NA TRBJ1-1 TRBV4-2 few TGTGCCAGCAGCCAAGATTCCGGGGGCGGTGAAGCTTTCTTT CASSQDSGGGEAFF
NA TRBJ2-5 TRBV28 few TGTGCCAGCAGTCCTACCCGGACGCGACAAGAGACCCAGTACTTC CASSPTRTRQETQYF
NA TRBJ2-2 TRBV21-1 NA TGTGCCAGCAGGACAGGGGTTTGTTTAACCGGGGAGCTGTTTTTT CASRTGVCLTGELFF
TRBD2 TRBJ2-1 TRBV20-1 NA TGCAGTGCTAGCCTACCCCCCAGCGGGAGGAACAATGAGCAGTTCTTC CSASLPPSGRNNEQFF
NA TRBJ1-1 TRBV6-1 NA TGTGCCAGCAGTAAACAGGGCCTCGGGACTGAAGCTTTCTTT CASSKQGLGTEAFF
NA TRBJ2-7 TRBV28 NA TGTGCCAGCAGTTTCGGGTTTAGGGGGGACGATTACGAGCAGTACTTC CASSFGFRGDDYEQYF
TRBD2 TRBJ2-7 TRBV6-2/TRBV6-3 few TGTGCCAGCAGTTACTCTCTGGGGGGGATAGCCCCGTACGAGCAGTACTTC CASSYSLGGIAPYEQYF
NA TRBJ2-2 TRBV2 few TGTGCCAGCAGTGCCGAACATACAGCGACCGGGGAGCTGTTTTTT CASSAEHTATGELFF
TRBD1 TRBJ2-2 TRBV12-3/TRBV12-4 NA TGTGCCACCGCAGGGGGACCGTCCACCGGGGAGCTGTTTTTT CATAGGPSTGELFF
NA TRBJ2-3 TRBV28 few TGTGCCAGCAGTCCCCATCATGCGGGGACGCAGTATTTT CASSPHHAGTQYF
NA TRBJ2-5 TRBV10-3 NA TGTGCCATCATGGGGGTCCAAGAGACCCAGTACTTC CAIMGVQETQYF
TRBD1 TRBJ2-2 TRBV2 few TGTGCCAGCAGACCGGGACAGGGGCTTTCCGGGGAGCTGTTTTTT CASRPGQGLSGELFF
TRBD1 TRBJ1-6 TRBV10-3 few TGTGCCATCAGTGACAGACAGGGCAGTTCACCCCTCCACTTT CAISDRQGSSPLHF
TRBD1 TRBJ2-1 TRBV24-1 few TGTGCCACCAGTGATTCCCGGGACAGGGGCCCCGAGCAGTTCTTC CATSDSRDRGPEQFF
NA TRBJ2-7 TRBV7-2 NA TGTGCCAGCAGCTCCCAAGGGGGAGGGGTGCACGAGCAGTACTTC CASSSQGGGVHEQYF
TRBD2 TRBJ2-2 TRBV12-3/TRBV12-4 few TGTGCCAGCACCCCGCAGGGCGGGGGGGCCACCGGGGAGCTGTTTTTT CASTPQGGGATGELFF
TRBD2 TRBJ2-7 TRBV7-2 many TGTGCCAGCAGTTTAACTAGCGGGAGTGGCTACGAGCAGTACTTC CASSLTSGSGYEQYF
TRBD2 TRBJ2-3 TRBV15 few TGTGCCACCAGCAGAGGGTTAGCGGGGGGAAAAGATACGCAGTATTTT CATSRGLAGGKDTQYF
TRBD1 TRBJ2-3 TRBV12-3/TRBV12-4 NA TGTGCCAGCAGCCCGACAGGGGGCCGCACAGATACGCAGTATTTT CASSPTGGRTDTQYF
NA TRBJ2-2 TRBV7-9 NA TGTGCCAGCAGCTTACATGGTACCACCGGGGAGCTGTTTTTT CASSLHGTTGELFF